The 10 T cell receptor beta chains below all came from one sample that was sequenced in a study of T-cell reconstitution after alpha-beta-depleted transplantation in children. Library preparation (for TCRbeta) was performed with unique molecular identifiers. TCRdb re-analysed the PCR reads in MiXCR, keeping a single row per CDR3 protein. The sample shows 800,000 to 1,000,000 distinct CDR3 sequences, about 29% of them seen only once. The source material was PBMCs, mostly from graft donor cells, sampled 360 days after TCRalphabeta/CD19-depleted stem cell transplant. The source of these receptors is a boy younger than two who had a stem cell transplant for SCID, so the T cells may come from the graft donor.

This clonotype was seen a handful of times. V is TRBV12-3 or TRBV12-4 and J is TRBJ1-2; TRBD1 agrees at 9 bases. The CDR3 sequence is 15 residues long. V lost 5 bases, J lost 0 bases, and 4 bases stayed unmatched. CDR3 coding DNA: TGTGCCAGCAGTGGACAGGGGAGAGCTAACTATGGCTACACCTTC. It yields the protein CASSGQGRANYGYTF.

This clonotype was counted only a few times. The chain has TRBV20-1 and TRBJ2-3; D uncertain. Trimming took 0 bases from V and 2 from J, leaving 15 bases between them. The germline V gene has CDR1 DFQATT and CDR2 SNEGSKA (reference sequence). The CDR3 is 16 amino acids. CDR3 bases: TGCAGTGCTAGAGATTTATTCTCGGAACCCACAGATACGCAGTATTTT. This gives the protein CSARDLFSEPTDTQYF.

The chain couples TRBV9 to TRBJ2-5; 10 nucleotides agree with TRBD2. The CDR3 has 16 residues. From germline, CDR1 is SGDLS and CDR2 YYNGEE. V lost 4 bases, J lost 5 bases, and 11 bases stayed unmatched. CDR3 in DNA: TGTGCCAGCAGCCCAAGTCTGAGCGGGGGGGAGGAGACCCAGTACTTC. Residues: CASSPSLSGGEETQYF.

This clonotype came up a few times. The chain couples TRBV12-3 or TRBV12-4 to TRBJ2-1; D is unresolved. V was pared by 2 bases and J by 4 bases, with 6 bases between. The CDR3 totals 13 residues. The CDR3 here is CASSLNGYNEQFF. CDR3 DNA sequence: TGTGCCAGCAGTTTAAACGGTTACAATGAGCAGTTCTTC.

This clonotype has just a few counts. This sequence joins TRBV27 and TRBJ2-1; D might be TRBD2 (5 bases). Looked up from germline, CDR1 is MNHEY and CDR2 is SMNVEV (reference sequence). The germline V and J ends were trimmed by 5 bases and 0 bases, with 14 bases remaining between them. The CDR3 is 16 amino acids. CDR3 sequence: CASSPEADPSYNEQFF. The CDR3 DNA is TGTGCCAGCAGTCCAGAAGCGGACCCCTCCTACAATGAGCAGTTCTTC.

This sequence joins TRBV28 and TRBJ1-1, with 9 bases identical to TRBD1. J was trimmed by 1 base and V by 5 bases; bases with no gene match: 8. CDR3 length: 16 residues. Germline V gives CDR1 MDHEN, CDR2 SYDVKM. The CDR3 DNA reads as TGTGCCAGCAGTCCGGGACAGGGAGGGGGGAACACTGAAGCTTTCTTT. Its protein is CASSPGQGGGNTEAFF.

The chain is built from TRBV2 and TRBJ1-1, with TRBD1 matching 9 bases. The CDR3 totals 10 residues. Looked up from germline, CDR1 is SNHLY and CDR2 is FYNNEI. V trimming: 8 bases; J trimming: 10 bases; junction bases outside the gene matches: 2. This CDR3 reads CASWTGVAFF. CDR3 nucleotides: TGTGCCAGCTGGACAGGGGTAGCTTTCTTT.

V and J are TRBV29-1 and TRBJ2-7; D is uncertain. Trimming shortened V by 5 bases and J by 6 bases, and 11 bases separated the two germline ends. The CDR3 contains 11 residues. The germline V gene encodes CDR1 SQVTM and CDR2 ANQGSEA. CDR3 region: CSVRGSSEQYF. The CDR3 nucleotides read TGCAGCGTTAGAGGATCGTCCGAGCAGTACTTC.

CDR3 sequence reads: CASSQPLRGSPLHF. In DNA form, the CDR3 reads TGCGCCAGCAGCCAGCCCCTAAGAGGTTCACCCCTCCACTTT. The rearrangement uses TRBV4-3 and TRBJ1-6; no clear D gene. Germline V gives CDR1 LGHNA, CDR2 YSLEER. V was pared by 3 bases and J by 9 bases, with 12 bases between. The CDR3 consists of 14 residues.

The chain couples TRBV5-1 to TRBJ2-2; 14 bases agree with TRBD2. Germline loops: CDR1 SGHRS, CDR2 YFSETQ. The CDR3 has 19 residues. The V segment lost 3 bases and the J segment 2 bases; nucleotides outside the gene matches: 9. As DNA, the CDR3 is TGCGCCAGCAGCTACACCGGGACTAGCGGGGGCAAAAACACCGGGGAGCTGTTTTTT. Translating gives CASSYTGTSGGKNTGELFF.